The rows below give T cell receptor beta chains drawn from one sample of a study of early T cells in non-severe SARS-CoV-2 infection. TCRdb re-derived calls from the 5' RACE reads in MiXCR, one entry per CDR3 protein. The data contain some 77,000 distinct CDR3 sequences, about 13% of them singletons. Material for sequencing was whole blood. Receptors originate from an adult who was a healthcare worker with PCR-confirmed SARS-CoV-2 infection or an uninfected control (not recorded which). Both conserved end residues are part of each CDR3.

v_gene	j_gene	CDR3aa
TRBV6-2/TRBV6-3	TRBJ2-7	CASSGPGVTSYEQYF
TRBV25-1	TRBJ2-7	CASSSDSGASIYEQYF
TRBV27	TRBJ2-7	CASSRGRGQYEQYF
TRBV7-9	TRBJ2-7	CASSLGGIGYEQYF
TRBV27	TRBJ1-5	CASSSFNQPQHF
TRBV29-1	TRBJ2-1	CSYLKAGSYNEQFF
TRBV7-2	TRBJ2-3	CASSLIADTQYF
TRBV9	TRBJ1-2	CASSAQTGANYGYTF
TRBV5-1	TRBJ2-2	CASSFDTGFAGELFF
TRBV3-1	TRBJ1-1	CASSQGSLVNTEAFF
TRBV11-2	TRBJ1-1	CASSLTPRGVAEAFF
TRBV10-1	TRBJ1-1	CASSEYMNTEAFF
TRBV7-2	TRBJ2-1	CASSLIAGAYNEQFF
TRBV27	TRBJ2-6	CASSLVVSSGANVLTF
TRBV11-2	TRBJ2-1	CASSLSPSDEQFF
TRBV5-5	TRBJ2-5	CASSLVGAGAPLGETQYF